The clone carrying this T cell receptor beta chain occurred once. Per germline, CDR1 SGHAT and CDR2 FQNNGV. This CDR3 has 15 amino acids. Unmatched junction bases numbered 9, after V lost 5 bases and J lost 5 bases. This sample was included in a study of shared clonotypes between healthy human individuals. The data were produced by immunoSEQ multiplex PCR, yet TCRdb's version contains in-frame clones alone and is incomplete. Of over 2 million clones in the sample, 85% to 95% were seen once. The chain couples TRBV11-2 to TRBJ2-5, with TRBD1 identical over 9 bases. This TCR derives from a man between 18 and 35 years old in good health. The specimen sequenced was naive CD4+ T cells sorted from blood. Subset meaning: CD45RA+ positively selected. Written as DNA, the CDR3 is TGTGCCAGCAGCACAGGGACAGGGCAGGGGGAGACCCAGTACTTC. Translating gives CASSTGTGQGETQYF.